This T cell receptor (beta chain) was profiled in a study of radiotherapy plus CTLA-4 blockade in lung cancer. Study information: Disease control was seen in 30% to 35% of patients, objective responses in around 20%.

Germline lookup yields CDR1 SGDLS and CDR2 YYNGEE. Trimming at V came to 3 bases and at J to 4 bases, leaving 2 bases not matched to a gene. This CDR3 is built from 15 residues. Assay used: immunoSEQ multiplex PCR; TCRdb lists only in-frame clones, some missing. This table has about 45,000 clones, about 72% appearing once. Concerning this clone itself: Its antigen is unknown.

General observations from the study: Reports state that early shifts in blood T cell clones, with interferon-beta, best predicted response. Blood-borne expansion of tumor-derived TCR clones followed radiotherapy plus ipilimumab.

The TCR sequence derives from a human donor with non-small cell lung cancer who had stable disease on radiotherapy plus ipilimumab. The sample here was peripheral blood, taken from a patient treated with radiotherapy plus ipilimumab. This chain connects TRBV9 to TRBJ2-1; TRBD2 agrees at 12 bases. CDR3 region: CASSDGLAGYNEQFF. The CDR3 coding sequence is TGTGCCAGCAGCGACGGACTAGCGGGGTACAATGAGCAGTTCTTC.